This T cell receptor (beta chain) was identified during a study of cytomegalovirus exposure and HLA in healthy donors. Study in general: As released early, the data held about 85 million unique TCRs from HLA-typed donors.

Findings and limits, study-wide: Within the data, a cluster of highly shared sequence variants was likely a sequencing artifact. Researchers catalogued around 150 TCR beta chains as cytomegalovirus-associated. Reportedly, diagnosis of cytomegalovirus status by the classifier showed high specificity and sensitivity.

This clone was counted between two and nine times. Its target is not known. Germline V gene data show CDR1 as LGHNA and CDR2 as YNFKEQ. The CDR3 consists of 16 residues. Use of 60 Vbeta and 13 Jbeta primers characterized the PCR. This table comes from immunoSEQ multiplex PCR, and its TCRdb copy is limited to in-frame clones, with some not included. The table lists 97,000 or so clones, roughly 70% of them singletons. The clonotype comes from a man aged 45-65 years in good health and CMV-seronegative. Sequencing used PBMCs. This rearrangement joins TRBV4-2 to TRBJ2-5; TRBD2 matches 8 bases. Gene TRBJ2-7 matches the end of the DNA better, so the J call may be wrong. The CDR3 sequence is CASSQNQAGDSYEQYF. For the CDR3, the DNA is TGTGCCAGCAGCCAAAACCAAGCGGGGGACTCCTACGAGCAGTACTTC.